Shown below are 30 T cell receptor beta chains from a single sample sequenced in a study of shared clonotypes between healthy human individuals. This table comes from immunoSEQ multiplex PCR, and its TCRdb copy is limited to in-frame clones, with some not included. In the table there are about 1.5 million clones, 95% to 99% of which are singletons. The sample was naive CD4+ T cells sorted from blood. Stated subset: CD45RA+ positively selected. The origin of the receptors is a man aged 25 to 40 in good health.

The rearrangement links TRBV27 to TRBJ2-3; D gene ambiguous. This CDR3 has 13 amino acids. The V gene's germline CDR1 is MNHEY and CDR2 SMNVEV (reference sequence). The ends were cut back, 2 bases at V and 7 bases at J, with 10 bases in the middle. The DNA of the CDR3 is TGTGCCAGCAGTTTAGTGGGAACCCATACGCAGTATTTT. Translated, it gives CASSLVGTHTQYF.

V gene TRBV7-2 combines with J gene TRBJ1-3; the D is unclear. Trimming took off 3 bases at V and 3 bases at J, with 18 bases between the two ends. This CDR3 is 17 amino acids long. The germline CDR1 and CDR2 sequences are SGHTA and FQGNSA. This CDR3 reads CASSFLSTGSIGNTIYF. The CDR3 nucleotides read TGTGCCAGCAGCTTCCTCTCGACGGGTTCTATTGGAAACACCATATATTTT.

To note about this clone: Other DNA sequences within the sample encode an identical CDR3. CDR3 amino acids: CASSLTDTQYF. The CDR3 DNA sequence: TGTGCCAGCAGCTTAACTGATACGCAGTATTTT. The chain is built from TRBV7-3 and TRBJ2-3, with no clear D. V was cut by 0 bases and J by 6 bases, with 1 base left in between. CDR3 length: 11 residues. Germline V lookup: CDR1 SGHTA, CDR2 FQGTGA.

The chain couples TRBV6-5 to TRBJ2-6; D is uncertain. Per germline, CDR1 MNHEY and CDR2 SVGAGI. Trimming left V 0 bases short and J 5 bases short, with 8 bases between. CDR3 length equals 15 residues. The CDR3 sequence: CASSYSSHRANVLTF. The CDR3 coding sequence is TGTGCCAGCAGTTACTCAAGTCACCGGGCCAACGTCCTGACTTTC.

The gene calls are TRBV10-3 and TRBJ2-7; the D is unclear. The length of the CDR3 is 11 residues. Germline V gene lookup returns CDR1 ENHRY and CDR2 SYGVKD. V was trimmed by 2 bases and J by 5 bases, leaving 4 bases between them. This CDR3 is CAISERDEQYF. The CDR3 DNA follows: TGTGCCATCAGTGAGAGGGACGAGCAGTACTTC.

The genes are TRBV4-1 and TRBJ2-7; perhaps D is TRBD1 or TRBD2 (5 bases each). CDR1 is MGHRA and CDR2 is YSYEKL in the germline V gene. The V end lost 4 bases, the J end lost 3 bases, and 13 bases lay between the germline ends. The CDR3 is 14 amino acids. The CDR3 DNA reads as TGCGCCAGCAGCCGAGGGACGCTTGACTACGAGCAGTACTTC. This sequence encodes CASSRGTLDYEQYF.

V usage is TRBV7-8 and J usage is TRBJ2-5; TRBD2 aligns across 11 bases. CDR1 is SGHVS and CDR2 is FQNEAQ in the germline V gene. This CDR3 is 17 amino acids long. Losses at the gene ends were 2 bases for V and 5 bases for J; bases not matched to a gene: 10. CDR3 region: CASSLLSSGRFSETQYF. In DNA, the CDR3 is TGTGCCAGCAGCTTACTTTCTAGCGGGAGGTTTTCGGAGACCCAGTACTTC. The variable domain in full, with the rest retrieved from reference TRBV7-8 and TRBJ2-5, is GAGVSQSPRYKVAKRGQDVALRCDPISGHVSLFWYQQALGQGPEFLTYFQNEAQLDKSGLPSDRFFAERPEGSVSTLKIQRTQQEDSAVYLCASSLLSSGRFSETQYFGPGTRLLVL.

Note on this clone: Additional DNA sequences in this sample encode the identical CDR3. The J gene is TRBJ2-5, the V gene TRBV2; D call uncertain. Germline CDR1 and CDR2: SNHLY and FYNNEI. The V gene lost 0 bases and the J gene lost 5 bases, with 4 bases spanning the gap. The CDR3 runs 12 residues. The CDR3 spells CASSEAGETQYF. In DNA, the CDR3 is TGTGCCAGCAGTGAAGCGGGTGAGACCCAGTACTTC.

V usage is TRBV5-5 and J usage is TRBJ2-1; D call uncertain. V lost 5 bases and J 5 bases, leaving 8 bases between the germline ends. The CDR3 totals 12 residues. CDR1 is SGHKS and CDR2 is YYEKEE in the germline V gene (reference sequence). CDR3 coding DNA: TGTGCCAGCAGTTACTCGGACAATGAGCAGTTCTTC. This encodes CASSYSDNEQFF.

The table lists this clone with a count of one. V gene TRBV18 combines with J gene TRBJ2-2, with 8 bases that match TRBD1. The trim removed 2 bases at V and 8 bases at J, leaving 4 bases unmatched. The CDR3 loop spans 14 amino acids. CDR1 KGHSH and CDR2 LQKENI come from the germline V gene. CDR3: CASSPGTGSGELFF. CDR3 nucleotides: TGTGCCAGCTCACCAGGGACAGGTTCGGGGGAGCTGTTTTTT.

The chain carries TRBV5-1 and TRBJ2-7; D uncertain. Germline V gives CDR1 SGHRS, CDR2 YFSETQ. Trimming took off 4 bases at V and 0 bases at J, with 14 bases between the two ends. There are 15 residues in the CDR3. The CDR3 loop is CASSPEQKPSYEQYF. The CDR3 region has the DNA TGCGCCAGCAGCCCGGAACAGAAACCCTCCTACGAGCAGTACTTC.

This chain uses TRBV19 with TRBJ1-2; TRBD1 agrees at 9 bases. V lost 9 bases and J lost 4; bases outside the gene matches: 15. The length of the CDR3 is 16 residues. The germline CDR1 and CDR2 sequences are LNHDA and SQIVND (reference sequence). The CDR3 protein is CASEHMDRGRGYGYTF. The DNA of the CDR3 is TGTGCCAGCGAACACATGGACAGGGGTCGAGGCTATGGCTACACCTTC.

This chain connects TRBV21-1 to TRBJ1-1. TRBV21-1 is listed as a pseudogene. CDR3 size: 20 residues. The CDR3 protein is CASSKVGEHGGTGKCTEAFF. The CDR3 DNA follows: TGTGCCAGCAGCAAAGTTGGGGAACACGGGGGAACAGGGAAGTGCACTGAAGCTTTCTTT.

The V and J genes are TRBV7-9 and TRBJ2-5; D is ambiguous. This CDR3 has 13 amino acids. Trimming cost V 5 bases and J 1 base, with 8 bases left between them. Germline-derived CDR1 and CDR2 are SEHNR and FQNEAQ (reference sequence). DNA for the CDR3: TGTGCCAGCAGCAAACTACCCCAAGAGACCCAGTACTTC. Amino acid sequence: CASSKLPQETQYF. Supplemented by reference TRBV7-9 and TRBJ2-5, the full variable domain reads DTGVSQNPRHKITKRGQNVTFRCDPISEHNRLYWYRQTLGQGPEFLTYFQNEAQLEKSRLLSDRFSAERPKGSFSTLEIQRTEQGDSAMYLCASSKLPQETQYFGPGTRLLVL.

J is TRBJ1-4 and V is TRBV28; TRBD1 matches at 7 bases. The J segment lost 8 bases and the V segment lost 7 bases, leaving 4 bases of the junction unmatched. Germline assignment: CDR1 MDHEN and CDR2 SYDVKM. The CDR3 runs 12 residues. The CDR3 sequence: CASNRGGEKLFF. The DNA for the CDR3 is TGTGCCAGCAACAGGGGAGGCGAAAAACTGTTTTTT. Variable domain in full (rest from reference TRBV28 and TRBJ1-4): DVKVTQSSRYLVKRTGEKVFLECVQDMDHENMFWYRQDPGLGLRLIYFSYDVKMKEKGDIPEGYSVSREKKERFSLILESASTNQTSMYLCASNRGGEKLFFGSGTQLSVL.

The chain joins TRBV9 to TRBJ2-7, with 10 bases that match TRBD2. In germline, CDR1 is SGDLS, CDR2 YYNGEE. The CDR3 sequence is 16 residues long. Trimming removed 0 bases from V and 1 base from J; junction bases left unmatched: 4. This chain's CDR3 is CASSVEVAGGSYEQYF. The CDR3 DNA follows: TGTGCCAGCAGCGTAGAGGTAGCGGGAGGATCCTACGAGCAGTACTTC. Looking up the rest from reference TRBV9 and TRBJ2-7 gives the full variable domain: DSGVTQTPKHLITATGQRVTLRCSPRSGDLSVYWYQQSLDQGLQFLIQYYNGEERAKGNILERFSAQQFPDLHSELNLSSLELGDSALYFCASSVEVAGGSYEQYFGPGTRLTVT.

The rearrangement links TRBV2 to TRBJ1-5; 7 bases are shared with TRBD1. The CDR3 extends over 14 amino acids. Germline CDR1 SNHLY, CDR2 FYNNEI. J gave up 4 bases and V 8 bases, and 8 bases lay outside the gene matches. CDR3 protein: CASEGDSKNQPQHF. CDR3 bases: TGTGCCAGCGAGGGGGACAGCAAAAATCAGCCCCAGCATTTT.

The chain uses TRBV5-1 and TRBJ2-5, with D possibly TRBD2 on 6 matching bases. Germline CDR1 reads SGHRS; CDR2 reads YFSETQ. V gave up 10 bases and J gave up 0 bases, with 16 bases separating them. The CDR3 is 14 residues long. The chain's CDR3 is CAFHPAGYQETQYF. CDR3 nucleotide sequence: TGCGCCTTCCATCCGGCGGGGTACCAAGAGACCCAGTACTTC.

A remark on this clone: The same CDR3 arises from other DNA sequences in this sample as well. The chain joins TRBV10-3 to TRBJ2-7; possibly TRBD2 for D (6 bases). The CDR3 has 12 residues. CDR1 is ENHRY, CDR2 SYGVKD, per germline. V was clipped by 2 bases and J by 5 bases, with 7 bases between them. Here the CDR3 DNA reads TGTGCCATCAGTGAGGCGGGGAACGAGCAGTACTTC. It encodes CAISEAGNEQYF.

V gene TRBV15 combines with J gene TRBJ2-5; 8 bases align to TRBD1. Germline V gives CDR1 LNHNV, CDR2 YYDKDF (reference sequence). V shed 2 bases, J shed 4 bases, and the junction held 3 bases outside the gene matches. The CDR3 covers 14 residues. The CDR3 DNA reads TGTGCCACCAGCAGATCGGGACAGGTAGAGACCCAGTACTTC. Amino acids: CATSRSGQVETQYF.

The genes are TRBV5-4 and TRBJ2-1; 16 bases map to TRBD2. Germline V lookup: CDR1 SGHNT, CDR2 YYREEE (reference sequence). The CDR3 sequence is 18 residues long. The trim removed 4 bases at V and 4 bases at J, leaving 8 bases unmatched. The CDR3 is CASSAGLAGGPAYNEQFF. The CDR3 DNA reads TGTGCCAGCAGCGCGGGACTAGCGGGAGGGCCGGCGTACAATGAGCAGTTCTTC.

For this clone: In the same sample, other DNA sequences code for this CDR3. The J gene is TRBJ2-1, the V gene TRBV28; the D gene is possibly TRBD1 (6 bases). Germline V gives CDR1 MDHEN, CDR2 SYDVKM. The CDR3 extends over 15 amino acids. V was trimmed by 5 bases and J by 1 base, leaving 12 bases between them. CDR3 DNA: TGTGCCAGCAGTCTCCCACAGGGATCCTACAATGAGCAGTTCTTC. Amino acid sequence: CASSLPQGSYNEQFF.

V and J are TRBV18 and TRBJ2-7, with D unclear. V dropped 2 bases and J dropped 2 bases, with 10 bases sitting between them. Per the germline V gene, CDR1 is KGHSH and CDR2 is LQKENI. The CDR3 totals 14 residues. CDR3 amino acids: CASSPNNKAYEQYF. The CDR3 region has the DNA TGTGCCAGCTCACCAAACAATAAAGCCTACGAGCAGTACTTC. Complete variable domain (other parts from reference TRBV18 and TRBJ2-7): NAGVMQNPRHLVRRRGQEARLRCSPMKGHSHVYWYRQLPEEGLKFMVYLQKENIIDESGMPKERFSAEFPKEGPSILRIQQVVRGDSAAYFCASSPNNKAYEQYFGPGTRLTVT.

This clone has just one count. The V gene is TRBV19, the J gene TRBJ2-7; 7 bases are shared with TRBD2. V was clipped by 10 bases and J by 7 bases; unmatched bases: 13. This CDR3 spans 13 amino acids. CDR1 is LNHDA and CDR2 is SQIVND in the germline V gene (reference sequence). In DNA form, the CDR3 reads TGTGCCACCGCGTCGATGGCGGGGGTGGAGCAGTACTTC. This encodes CATASMAGVEQYF.

This sequence joins TRBV19 and TRBJ1-5; D might be TRBD1 (5 bases). This CDR3 spans 14 amino acids. Germline V gene sequence: CDR1 LNHDA, CDR2 SQIVND (reference sequence). V gave up 1 base and J gave up 6 bases, with 10 bases separating them. CDR3 coding DNA: TGTGCCAGTAGTATAGCGGCAGGGAGTCAGCCCCAGCATTTT. Residues: CASSIAAGSQPQHF.

The chain combines TRBV28 with TRBJ2-2; unclear D gene. This CDR3 is 13 amino acids long. V shed 5 bases and J shed 3 bases, with 7 bases lying between them. Per germline, CDR1 MDHEN and CDR2 SYDVKM. CDR3 DNA: TGTGCCAGCAGTCCCACCTACACCGGGGAGCTGTTTTTT. This codes for CASSPTYTGELFF.

In its sample, this clone was seen once. V gene TRBV4-1 combines with J gene TRBJ2-7; 10 positions match TRBD2. CDR3 length: 16 amino acids. CDR1 is MGHRA, CDR2 YSYEKL, per germline. The junction had 8 bases not matched to a gene; V was cut back by 2 bases and J by 4 bases. CDR3 sequence: CASSQLIAGGQYEQYF. The CDR3, as DNA: TGCGCCAGCAGCCAACTCATAGCGGGAGGCCAATACGAGCAGTACTTC.

CDR3 nucleotides: TGTGCCAGCTCACCGGCAGGGAGTCCGAATCAGCCCCAGCATTTT. It translates to CASSPAGSPNQPQHF. V usage is TRBV18 and J usage is TRBJ1-5; D possibly corresponds to TRBD1 (5 bases). V dropped 3 bases and J dropped 4 bases, with 13 bases sitting between them. This CDR3 contains 15 residues. In germline, CDR1 is KGHSH, CDR2 LQKENI.

CDR3 nucleotides: TGTGCCAGCACCTGGGGGGACCTTGGAGGCTACACCTTC. It encodes CASTWGDLGGYTF. J is TRBJ1-2 and V is TRBV5-4, with a tentative D call TRBD1 (5 bases). From germline, CDR1 is SGHNT and CDR2 YYREEE (reference sequence). CDR3 length: 13 residues. The germline V and J ends were trimmed by 6 bases and 8 bases, with 17 bases remaining between them.

The chain couples TRBV19 to TRBJ1-2, with D tentatively TRBD1 (5 bases). This CDR3 is 12 amino acids long. The ends were cut back, 9 bases at V and 5 bases at J, with 13 bases in the middle. The germline V gene has CDR1 LNHDA and CDR2 SQIVND (reference sequence). For the CDR3, the DNA is TGTGCCAGCGAAGGGGACCTTTATGGCTACACCTTC. This codes for CASEGDLYGYTF.